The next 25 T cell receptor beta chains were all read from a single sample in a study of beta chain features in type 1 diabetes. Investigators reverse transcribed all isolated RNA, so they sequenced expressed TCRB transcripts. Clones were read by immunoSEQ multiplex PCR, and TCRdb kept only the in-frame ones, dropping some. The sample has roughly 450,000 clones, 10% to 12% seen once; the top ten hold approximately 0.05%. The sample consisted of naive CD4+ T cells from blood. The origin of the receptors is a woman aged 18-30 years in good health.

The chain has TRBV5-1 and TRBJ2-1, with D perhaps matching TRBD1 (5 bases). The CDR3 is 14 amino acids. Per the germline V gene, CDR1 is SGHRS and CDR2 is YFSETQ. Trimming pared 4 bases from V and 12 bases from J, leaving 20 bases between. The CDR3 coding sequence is TGCGCCAGCAGCCTGGACACGGCAATGATATTGCAGTTCTTC. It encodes CASSLDTAMILQFF.

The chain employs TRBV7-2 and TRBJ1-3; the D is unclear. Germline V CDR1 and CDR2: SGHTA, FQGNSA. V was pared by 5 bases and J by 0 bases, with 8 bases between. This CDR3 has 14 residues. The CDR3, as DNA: TGTGCCAGCAGCCTTACTAGCTCTGGAAACACCATATATTTT. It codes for CASSLTSSGNTIYF.

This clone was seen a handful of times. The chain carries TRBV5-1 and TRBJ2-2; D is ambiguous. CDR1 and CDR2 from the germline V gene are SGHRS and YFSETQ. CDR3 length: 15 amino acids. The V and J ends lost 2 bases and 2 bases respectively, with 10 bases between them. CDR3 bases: TGCGCCAGCAGCTTAAGAAGCTACAACACCGGGGAGCTGTTTTTT. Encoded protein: CASSLRSYNTGELFF.

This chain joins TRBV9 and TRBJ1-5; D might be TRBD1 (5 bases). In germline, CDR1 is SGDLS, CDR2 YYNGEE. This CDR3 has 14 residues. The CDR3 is CASGTGRSNQPQHF. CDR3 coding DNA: TGTGCTTCGGGCACAGGACGGAGCAATCAGCCCCAGCATTTT.

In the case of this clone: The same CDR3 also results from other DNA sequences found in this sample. DNA for the CDR3: TGCAGTGCTAGAGGGGGGAATGAGCAGTTCTTC. It specifies CSARGGNEQFF. The chain uses TRBV20-1 and TRBJ2-1, with D tentatively TRBD1 or TRBD2 (5 bases each). CDR3 length: 11 residues. Germline values: CDR1 DFQATT, CDR2 SNEGSKA (reference sequence). V lost 1 base to trimming and J lost 7 bases, with 5 bases between them.

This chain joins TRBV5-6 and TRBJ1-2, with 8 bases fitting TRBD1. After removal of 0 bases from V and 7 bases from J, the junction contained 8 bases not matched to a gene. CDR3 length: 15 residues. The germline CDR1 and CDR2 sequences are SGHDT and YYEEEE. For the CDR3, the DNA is TGTGCCAGCAGCTTGGGCGGACAGGGAAGTCTTGGCTACACCTTC. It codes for CASSLGGQGSLGYTF. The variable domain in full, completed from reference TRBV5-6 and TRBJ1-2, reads DAGVTQSPTHLIKTRGQQVTLRCSPKSGHDTVSWYQQALGQGPQFIFQYYEEEERQRGNFPDRFSGHQFPNYSSELNVNALLLGDSALYLCASSLGGQGSLGYTFGSGTRLTVV.

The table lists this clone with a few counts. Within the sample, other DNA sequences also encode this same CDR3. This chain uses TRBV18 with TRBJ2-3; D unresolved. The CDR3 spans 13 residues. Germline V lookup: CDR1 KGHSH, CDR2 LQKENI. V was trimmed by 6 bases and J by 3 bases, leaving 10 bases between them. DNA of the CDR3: TGTGCCAGCTCCCCGCCGACTACAGATACGCAGTATTTT. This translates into CASSPPTTDTQYF.

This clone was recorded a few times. CDR3 DNA: TGTGCCAGCAGTTACTCGAATGGTTGGCAGTTCTTC. It specifies CASSYSNGWQFF. V gene TRBV6-5 combines with J gene TRBJ2-1; D not certain. V was cut by 0 bases and J by 12 bases, with 9 bases left in between. The CDR3 extends over 12 amino acids. Germline CDR1 is MNHEY and CDR2 is SVGAGI.

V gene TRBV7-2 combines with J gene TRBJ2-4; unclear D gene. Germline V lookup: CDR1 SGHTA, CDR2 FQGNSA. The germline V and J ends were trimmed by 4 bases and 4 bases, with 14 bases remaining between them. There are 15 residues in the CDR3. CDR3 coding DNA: TGTGCCAGCAGCTGGTCGAACCGCATTAAAAACATTCAGTACTTC. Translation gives CASSWSNRIKNIQYF.

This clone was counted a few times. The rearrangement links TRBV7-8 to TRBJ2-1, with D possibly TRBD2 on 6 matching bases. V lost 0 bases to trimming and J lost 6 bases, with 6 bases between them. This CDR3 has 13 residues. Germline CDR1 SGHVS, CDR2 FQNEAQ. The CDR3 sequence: CASSLASGNEQFF. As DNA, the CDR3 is TGTGCCAGCAGCTTAGCTAGCGGCAATGAGCAGTTCTTC.

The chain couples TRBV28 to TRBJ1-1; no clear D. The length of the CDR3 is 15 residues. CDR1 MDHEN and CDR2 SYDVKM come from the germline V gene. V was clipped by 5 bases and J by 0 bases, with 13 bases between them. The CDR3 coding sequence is TGTGCCAGCAGTAACTACCGGAGGGTGAACACTGAAGCTTTCTTT. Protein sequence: CASSNYRRVNTEAFF.

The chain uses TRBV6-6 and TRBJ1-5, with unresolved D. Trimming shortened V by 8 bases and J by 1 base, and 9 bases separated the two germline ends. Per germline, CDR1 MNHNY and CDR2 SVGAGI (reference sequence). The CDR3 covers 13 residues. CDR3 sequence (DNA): TGTGCCAGCGGGGAGGGAAGCAATCAGCCCCAGCATTTT. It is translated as CASGEGSNQPQHF.

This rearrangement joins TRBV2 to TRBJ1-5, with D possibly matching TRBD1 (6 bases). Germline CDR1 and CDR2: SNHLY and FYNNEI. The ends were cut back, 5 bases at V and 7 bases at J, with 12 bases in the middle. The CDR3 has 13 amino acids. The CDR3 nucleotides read TGTGCCAGCAGTACAACAGGGTACCAGCCCCAGCATTTT. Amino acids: CASSTTGYQPQHF.

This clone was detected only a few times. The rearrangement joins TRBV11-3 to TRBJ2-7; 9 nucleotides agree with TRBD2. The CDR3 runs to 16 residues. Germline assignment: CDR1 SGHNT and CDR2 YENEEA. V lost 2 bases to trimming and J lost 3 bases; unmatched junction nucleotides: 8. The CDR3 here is CASSLRASGTNYEQYF. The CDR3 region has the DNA TGTGCCAGCAGCTTACGGGCTAGCGGGACAAACTACGAGCAGTACTTC.

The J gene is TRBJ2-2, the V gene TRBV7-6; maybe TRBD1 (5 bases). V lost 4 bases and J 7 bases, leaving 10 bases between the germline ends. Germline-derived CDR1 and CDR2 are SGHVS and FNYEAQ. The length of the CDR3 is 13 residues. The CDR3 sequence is CASSSQGFGELFF. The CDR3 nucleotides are TGTGCCAGCAGCTCTCAGGGATTCGGGGAGCTGTTTTTT.

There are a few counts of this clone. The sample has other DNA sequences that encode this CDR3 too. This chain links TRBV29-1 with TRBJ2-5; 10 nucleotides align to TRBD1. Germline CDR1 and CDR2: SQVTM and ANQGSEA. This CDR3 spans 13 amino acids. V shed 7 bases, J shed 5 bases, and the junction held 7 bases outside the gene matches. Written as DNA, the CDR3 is TGCAGCGCCCGACAGGGGGCGGGTGAGACCCAGTACTTC. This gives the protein CSARQGAGETQYF. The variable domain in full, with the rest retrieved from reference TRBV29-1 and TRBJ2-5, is SAVISQKPSRDICQRGTSLTIQCQVDSQVTMMFWYRQQPGQSLTLIATANQGSEATYESGFVIDKFPISRPNLTFSTLTVSNMSPEDSSIYLCSARQGAGETQYFGPGTRLLVL.

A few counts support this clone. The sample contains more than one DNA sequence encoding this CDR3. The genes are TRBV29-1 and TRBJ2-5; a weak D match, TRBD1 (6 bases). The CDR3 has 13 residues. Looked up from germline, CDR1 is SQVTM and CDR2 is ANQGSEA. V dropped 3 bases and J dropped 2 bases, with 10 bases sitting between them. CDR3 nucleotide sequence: TGCAGCGTTGAGGGACAAGGTCAAGAGACCCAGTACTTC. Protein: CSVEGQGQETQYF.

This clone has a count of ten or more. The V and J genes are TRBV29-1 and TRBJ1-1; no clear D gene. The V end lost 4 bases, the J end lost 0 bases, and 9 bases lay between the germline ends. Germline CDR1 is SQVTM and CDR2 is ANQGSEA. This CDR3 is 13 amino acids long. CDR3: CSVAHVLNTEAFF. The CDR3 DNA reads TGCAGCGTTGCCCACGTCTTGAACACTGAAGCTTTCTTT.

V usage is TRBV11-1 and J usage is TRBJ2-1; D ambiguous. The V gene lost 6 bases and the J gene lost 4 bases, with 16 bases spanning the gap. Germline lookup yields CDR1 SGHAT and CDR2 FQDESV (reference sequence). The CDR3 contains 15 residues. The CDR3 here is CASSWDGDPYNEQFF. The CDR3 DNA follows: TGTGCCAGCAGTTGGGATGGGGATCCTTACAATGAGCAGTTCTTC.

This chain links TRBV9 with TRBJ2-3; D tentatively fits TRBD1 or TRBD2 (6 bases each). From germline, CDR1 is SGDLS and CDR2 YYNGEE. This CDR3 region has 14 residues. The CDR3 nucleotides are TGTGCAACCTCCCGGGGGCGCAGCACAGATACGCAGTATTTT. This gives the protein CATSRGRSTDTQYF.

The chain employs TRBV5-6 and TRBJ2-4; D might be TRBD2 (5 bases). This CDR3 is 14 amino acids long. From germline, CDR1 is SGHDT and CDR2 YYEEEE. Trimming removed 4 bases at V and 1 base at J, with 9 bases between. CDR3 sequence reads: CASSTPGAKNIQYF. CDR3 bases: TGTGCCAGCAGCACCCCGGGGGCCAAAAACATTCAGTACTTC.

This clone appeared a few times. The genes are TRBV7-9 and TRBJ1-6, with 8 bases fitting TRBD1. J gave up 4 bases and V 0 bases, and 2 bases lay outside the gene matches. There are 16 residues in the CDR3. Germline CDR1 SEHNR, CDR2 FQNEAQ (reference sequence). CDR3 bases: TGTGCCAGCAGCTTAGCGCGGACAGGGTATAATTCACCCCTCCACTTT. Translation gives CASSLARTGYNSPLHF.

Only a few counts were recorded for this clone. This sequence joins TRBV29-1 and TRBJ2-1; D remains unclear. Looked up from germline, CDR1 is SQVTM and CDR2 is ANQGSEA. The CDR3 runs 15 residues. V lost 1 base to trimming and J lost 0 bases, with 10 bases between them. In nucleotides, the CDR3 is TGCAGCGTTGAAGGGTGGGCCAGCTCCTACAATGAGCAGTTCTTC. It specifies CSVEGWASSYNEQFF.

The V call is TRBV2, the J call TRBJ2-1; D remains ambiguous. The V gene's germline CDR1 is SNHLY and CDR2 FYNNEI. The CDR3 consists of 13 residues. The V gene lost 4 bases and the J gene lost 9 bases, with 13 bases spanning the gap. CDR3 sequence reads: CASSVSTVTEQFF. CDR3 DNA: TGTGCCAGCAGTGTTTCTACGGTCACTGAGCAGTTCTTC.

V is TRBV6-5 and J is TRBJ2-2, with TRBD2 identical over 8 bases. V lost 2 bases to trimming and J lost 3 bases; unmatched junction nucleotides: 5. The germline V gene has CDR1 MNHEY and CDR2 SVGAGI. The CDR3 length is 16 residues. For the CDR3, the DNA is TGTGCCAGCAGTTACGGCGGGGGGACCGACACCGGGGAGCTGTTTTTT. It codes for CASSYGGGTDTGELFF.